This TCR beta chain was captured in a study of shared clonotypes between healthy human individuals (dated by TCRdb to 2020 to 2022). About the full investigation: A few men and a couple of women, aged 18 to 49 years, made up the cohort. Per donor, three plates each were used for CD4 naive and CD4 memory, two for CD8 naive, and one for CD8 memory. Blood TCR repertoires of roughly five healthy adults were deeply sequenced to estimate repertoire size and the extent of clonotype sharing between individuals. Different laboratories and diverse techniques were used to prepare libraries and sequence TCR repertoires, to increase sequencing depth and limit assay-specific biases. Leukapheresis yielded between about 0.85 and 9.5 billion PBMCs per donor. General conclusions and limits of the study: Rarefaction of sorted-subset datasets indicated incomplete sequencing despite the large sequencing depth. When a handful of donors were compared, the shared fraction of clonotypes was about 5% for naive CD4, roughly 3.4% for naive CD8, about 2.5% for memory CD4, and 0.35% to 0.4% for memory CD8. Estimated clonotype richness was generally larger for naive than for memory subsets. Because the study included only a small number of donors, the genetic and exposure-history diversity represented was limited. Pairwise subsampling indicated that sequencing depth was expected to affect the degree of clonotype sharing among donors. Clonotypes shared by all four sorted-subset donors showed higher generation probabilities than non-shared clonotypes. Sampling was limited to blood, and TCR repertoires in tissue likely differ from TCR repertoires in blood.

CD8 naive samples were CD45RO-negative cells positively selected for CCR7, giving a CD45RA+CCR7+ population that excluded TemRA cells. The donors were healthy, HIV-negative adults with no recently reported acute infections or vaccinations. Every donor was a Caucasian adult residing in Nashville, Tennessee, USA. Blood was obtained by leukapheresis, after which PBMCs were separated by Ficoll-Histopaque density gradient centrifugation and cryopreserved in liquid nitrogen vapor phase. Analytical flow cytometry was used to check the purity and quantity of each magnetically sorted T cell population. Genomic DNA was isolated from each sorted fraction and quantified by UV absorbance on a Nanodrop 2000c. Using the deep immunoSEQ assay, TCR CDR3 regions were amplified from genomic DNA by multiplex PCR. Extracted genomic DNA from each cell subset was distributed evenly across all wells of several immunoSEQ 96-well plates, and each plate was treated as a replicate. For sorted subsets, each replicate PCR was loaded with approximately 0.2 ug genomic DNA, equivalent to 25,000 to 35,000 T cell genomes. Purified libraries were quantified with a Qubit 3.0 fluorometer, sized on a Bioanalyzer 2100, and re-quantified with the KAPA Library Quantification kit. Every immunoSEQ 96-well plate was sequenced on a dedicated single-read 150-cycle Illumina NextSeq 550 flow cell. Under the source paper's analysis protocol: Because the immunoSEQ output held only junctional sequences and lacked quality scores, the filtering could not match the filtering applied to full-length reads. To assign V/J genes and CDR3, sequences were annotated using PyIR, a Python wrapper for IgBLAST v1.9, with IMGT germline references. Reads with weak V/J assignments (E-value above 1e-6), missing CDR3, stop codons, out-of-frame junctions, or ambiguous translated residues were removed. A V3J clonotype was defined by an identical inferred V gene, J gene, and CDR3 amino acid sequence. Percentage overlap between repertoires was calculated by dividing the number of shared unique clonotypes by the size of the smaller repertoire. Repertoire richness was assessed with RTK rarefaction, the Chao1 estimator, and Recon v2.1 estimates of unobserved clonotypes. Generation probabilities were computed with OLGA for all TCRbeta clonotypes obtained by the gDNA method from a handful of donors. The table comes from immuneACCESS by way of TCRdb, which keeps in-frame sequences with V and J called. Part of the clones is missing from these tables; in studies checked, under half for an unresolved V gene and the rest for unknown reasons. V, J and clone size are taken as reported in that table, and D and trimming were inferred from the DNA itself. Within this sample are around 610,000 clones, with approximately 96% of them counted one time only. More than 0.085% of the sample is held by the ten biggest clonotypes.

CDR1 SGHNT and CDR2 YENEEA were looked up in the germline V gene. Germline trimming amounts to 1 base on V and 5 bases on J, with 14 as the count of junction bases outside the gene matches. The CDR3, cysteine through phenylalanine, is 18 amino acids long. Only CDR3 DNA remains: 54 bases, in frame from the first base. Of note for this clone: Its antigen is currently not known. Base qualities are not provided; no much larger clone lies one nucleotide away.

The sample was naive CD8+ T cells sorted from blood. The cell subset or site label for this specimen denotes: CD45RA+CCR7+. The chain is made from TRBV11-3 and TRBJ2-1, and TRBD2 aligns with 7 junction nucleotides. This TCR was recovered from a woman in her twenties or thirties in good health. The CDR3 here reads CASSLATNRLAEDNEQFF. The nucleotides read TGTGCCAGCAGCTTAGCCACGAATCGGCTAGCGGAAGACAATGAGCAGTTCTTC.